This T cell receptor (beta chain) comes out of a study of glioma-infiltrating T cells after dendritic cell vaccination (TCRdb year 2016). Turning to the overall study: The cohort comprised 15 or so glioblastoma patients from Phase I and II dendritic cell vaccination trials, 9 newly diagnosed and 6 with recurrent disease. Between the early 2000s and the early 2010s, patients were given autologous tumor lysate-pulsed dendritic cell vaccination. The vaccine consisted of monocyte-derived dendritic cells cultured approximately seven days with IL-4 and GM-CSF, then pulsed overnight with autologous tumor lysate. Three intradermal dendritic cell vaccine injections were administered to patients at biweekly intervals in the arm below the axilla. Tumor-infiltrating lymphocyte content was quantified and tumor and blood repertoires were compared in dendritic cell-vaccinated glioblastoma patients by deep sequencing of TCR beta CDR3 regions. Survival after dendritic cell vaccination was correlated with TCR sequencing metrics such as TIL content and the overlap between tumor and blood repertoires.

This specimen's time point label, per the study, means: after dendritic cell vaccination, including at tumor progression/relapse. Patients were selected on the basis of adequate residual fresh-frozen tumor tissue and more than two years of available survival data. None of the glioblastoma patients carried an isocitrate dehydrogenase mutation, although molecular status otherwise varied. PBMC were collected before vaccination, two weeks after the third vaccination, and at tumor progression when it occurred. The Qiagen DNeasy Blood extraction Kit was used for extraction of genomic DNA. This clone appeared a single time. This receptor's antigen is unknown. Within one base of it there is no much larger clone, and no base qualities were kept. The immunoSEQ assay amplified TCRB CDR3 regions from approximately 2 micrograms of genomic DNA, or from all available DNA when less than that amount was available. For multiplex PCR, 60 forward primers for TCR V beta segments and 13 reverse primers for J beta segments were used. To estimate the number of reads per starting template, synthetic control templates were added to each sample at limiting dilution. The Illumina HiSeq System generated sequencing reads of 87 bp. In the authors' own workflow: PCR and sequencing errors were removed by a nearest neighbor algorithm that merged closely related sequences. TCR overlap was measured as the percentage of unique tumor TCR beta sequences that were also present in the peripheral blood of the same patient. In its TCRdb copy, this immuneACCESS table keeps in-frame sequences only and misses some clones. Where compared with another copy, unresolved V genes explain less than half of these, and the others have no known cause. V and J calls and clone size are given by that table; D and trimming were obtained from the DNA. Within this sample are more than 45,000 clones, with around 85% of them counted one time only. The ten largest account for 15% to 17% of the sample.

Overall results and qualifications from the work: The three-group TCR overlap response model was described as speculative and requiring prospective validation. No direct relationship between TCR clonality and survival was found, suggesting that a diverse polyclonal response may matter. After dendritic cell vaccination, a higher estimated pretreatment TIL content predicted longer time to progression and overall survival. The cohort was small and heterogeneous, only a few patients had full blood and tumor sets, and even fewer had initial-recurrent tumor pairs.

V drops 0 bases and J drops 9 bases, leaving 12 bases in between. In the germline V gene, CDR1 corresponds to KGHSH and CDR2 to LQKENI. The cysteine opens and the phenylalanine closes a CDR3 of 14 amino acids. The retained sequence is limited to the CDR3, 42 bases, with the frame set at the first base. The rearranged segments are TRBV18 and TRBJ1-5; the D gene is unclear. The source was blood, collected after dendritic cell vaccination. The receptor was isolated from a human donor with glioblastoma. The DNA sequence is as follows: TGTGCCAGCTCACCACCGTCCGGTTCTGGGCCCCAGCATTTT. Its coded protein is CASSPPSGSGPQHF.